Sequencing of this T cell receptor beta chain was carried out in a study of molecular identifiers for immune sequencing clone quantification. Trimming took 3 bases from V and 2 from J, leaving 8 bases between them. CDR3 length equals 14 residues. Germline CDR1 is LGHDT and CDR2 is YNNKEL (reference sequence). TCRdb reprocessed the PCR reads with MiXCR, giving one entry per CDR3 protein. This sample has hundreds of thousands of distinct CDR3 sequences, with 24% found just once. Sample: naive CD8+ T cells from blood, with Jurkat cell RNA spiked in. The subset denotes: FACS-sorted CD8+CD4-CCR7+CD45RA+ naive T cells. The chain uses TRBV3-1 and TRBJ1-5; D is perhaps TRBD1 (5 bases). The source is a human donor in good health. Some libraries in this study had Jurkat cell RNA spiked in. The CDR3 nucleotides are TGTGCCAGCAGCCATGGGGGTGGCAATCAGCCCCAGCATTTT. The encoded protein is CASSHGGGNQPQHF.